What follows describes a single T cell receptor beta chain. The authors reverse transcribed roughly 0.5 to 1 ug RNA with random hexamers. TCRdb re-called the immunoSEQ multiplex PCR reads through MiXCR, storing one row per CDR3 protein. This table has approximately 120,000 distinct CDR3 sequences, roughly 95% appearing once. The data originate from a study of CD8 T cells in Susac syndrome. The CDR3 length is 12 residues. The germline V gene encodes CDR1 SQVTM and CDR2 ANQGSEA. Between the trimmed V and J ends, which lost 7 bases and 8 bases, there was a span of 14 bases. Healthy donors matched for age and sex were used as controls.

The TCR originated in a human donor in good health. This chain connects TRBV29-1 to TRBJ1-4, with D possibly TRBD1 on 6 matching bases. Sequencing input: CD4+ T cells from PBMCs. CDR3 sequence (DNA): TGCAGCGCGGACACGGGGGCAGAAAAACTGTTTTTT. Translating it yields CSADTGAEKLFF.